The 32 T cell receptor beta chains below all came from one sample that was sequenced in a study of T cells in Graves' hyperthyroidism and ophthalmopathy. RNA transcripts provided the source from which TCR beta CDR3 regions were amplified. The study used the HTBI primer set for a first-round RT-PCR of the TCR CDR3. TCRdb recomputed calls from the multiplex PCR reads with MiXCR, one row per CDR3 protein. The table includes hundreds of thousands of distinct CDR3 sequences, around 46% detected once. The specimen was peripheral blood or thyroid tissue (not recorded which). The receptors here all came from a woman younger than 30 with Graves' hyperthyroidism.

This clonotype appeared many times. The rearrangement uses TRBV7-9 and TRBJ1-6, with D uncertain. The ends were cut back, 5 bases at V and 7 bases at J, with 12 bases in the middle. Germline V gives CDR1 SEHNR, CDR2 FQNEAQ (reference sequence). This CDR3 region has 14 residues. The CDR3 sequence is CASSQRGWNSPLHF. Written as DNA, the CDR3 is TGTGCCAGCAGCCAGCGGGGATGGAATTCACCCCTCCACTTT. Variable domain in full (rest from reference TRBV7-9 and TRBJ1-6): DTGVSQNPRHKITKRGQNVTFRCDPISEHNRLYWYRQTLGQGPEFLTYFQNEAQLEKSRLLSDRFSAERPKGSFSTLEIQRTEQGDSAMYLCASSQRGWNSPLHFGNGTRLTVT.

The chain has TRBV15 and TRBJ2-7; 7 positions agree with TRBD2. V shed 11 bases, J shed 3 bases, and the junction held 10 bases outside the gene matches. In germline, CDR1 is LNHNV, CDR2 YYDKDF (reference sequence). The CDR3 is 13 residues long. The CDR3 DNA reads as TGTGCCGTAAGCCGGGACTACCACTACGAGCAGTACTTC. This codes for CAVSRDYHYEQYF. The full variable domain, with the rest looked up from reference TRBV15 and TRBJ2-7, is DAMVIQNPRYQVTQFGKPVTLSCSQTLNHNVMYWYQQKSSQAPKLLFHYYDKDFNNEADTPDNFQSRRPNTSFCFLDIRSPGLGDTAMYLCAVSRDYHYEQYFGPGTRLTVT.

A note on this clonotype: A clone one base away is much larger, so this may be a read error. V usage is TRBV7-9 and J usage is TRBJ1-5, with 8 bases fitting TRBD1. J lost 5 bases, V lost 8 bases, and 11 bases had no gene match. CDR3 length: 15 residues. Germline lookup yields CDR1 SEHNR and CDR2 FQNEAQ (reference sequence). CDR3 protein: CASGRTGFDDQPQHF. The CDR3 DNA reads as TGTGCCAGCGGCCGGACAGGGTTTGATGATCAGCCCCAGCATTTT.

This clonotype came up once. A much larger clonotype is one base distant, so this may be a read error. CDR3 amino acids: CASSRTGEDSYGYTF. The CDR3 DNA reads TGTGCCAGCTCAAGGACAGGGGAGGATAGCTATGGCTACACCTTC. The rearrangement links TRBV7-9 to TRBJ1-2; the match to TRBD1 covers 9 bases. With 8 bases clipped from V and 4 bases from J, the junction kept 11 bases outside the gene matches. Per germline, CDR1 SEHNR and CDR2 FQNEAQ (reference sequence). CDR3 length: 15 residues. The variable domain in full, completed from reference TRBV7-9 and TRBJ1-2, reads DTGVSQNPRHKITKRGQNVTFRCDPISEHNRLYWYRQTLGQGPEFLTYFQNEAQLEKSRLLSDRFSAERPKGSFSTLEIQRTEQGDSAMYLCASSRTGEDSYGYTFGSGTRLTVV.

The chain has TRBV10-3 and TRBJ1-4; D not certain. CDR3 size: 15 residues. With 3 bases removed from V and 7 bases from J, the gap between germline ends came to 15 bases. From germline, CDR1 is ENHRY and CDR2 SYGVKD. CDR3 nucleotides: TGTGCCATCAGTGAAATCCGGACTGCGCTTGAAAAACTGTTTTTT. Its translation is CAISEIRTALEKLFF.

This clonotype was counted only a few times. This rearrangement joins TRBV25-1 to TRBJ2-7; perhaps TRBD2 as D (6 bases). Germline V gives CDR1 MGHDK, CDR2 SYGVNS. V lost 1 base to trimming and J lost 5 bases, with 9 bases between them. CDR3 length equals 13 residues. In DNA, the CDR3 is TGTGCCAGCAGTGAATCGGGAGACCACGAGCAGTACTTC. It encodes CASSESGDHEQYF.

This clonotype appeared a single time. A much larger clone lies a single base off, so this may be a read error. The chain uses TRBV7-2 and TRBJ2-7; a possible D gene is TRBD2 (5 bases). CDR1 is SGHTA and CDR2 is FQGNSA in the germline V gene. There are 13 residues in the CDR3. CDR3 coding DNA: TGTGCCAGCAGCTTATCGGGCGACTACGAGCAGTGCTTC. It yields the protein CASSLSGDYEQCF.

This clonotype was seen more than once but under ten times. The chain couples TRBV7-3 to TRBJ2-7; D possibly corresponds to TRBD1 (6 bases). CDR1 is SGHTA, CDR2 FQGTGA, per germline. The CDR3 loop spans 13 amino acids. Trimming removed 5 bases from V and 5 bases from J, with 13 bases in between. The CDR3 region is CASSPGHPHEQYF. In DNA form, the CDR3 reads TGTGCCAGCAGCCCGGGACACCCACACGAGCAGTACTTC.

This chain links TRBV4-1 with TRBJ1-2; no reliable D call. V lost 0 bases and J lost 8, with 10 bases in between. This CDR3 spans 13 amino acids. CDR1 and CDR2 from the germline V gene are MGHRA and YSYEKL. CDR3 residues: CASSQDEAGGYTF. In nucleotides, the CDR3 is TGCGCCAGCAGCCAAGATGAGGCGGGCGGCTACACCTTC.

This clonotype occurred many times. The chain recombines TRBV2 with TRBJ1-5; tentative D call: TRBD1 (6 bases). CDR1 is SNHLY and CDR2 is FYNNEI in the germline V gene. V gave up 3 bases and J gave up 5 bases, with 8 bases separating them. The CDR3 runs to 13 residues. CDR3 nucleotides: TGTGCCAGCAGTGACGGGGGCTATCAGCCCCAGCATTTT. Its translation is CASSDGGYQPQHF.

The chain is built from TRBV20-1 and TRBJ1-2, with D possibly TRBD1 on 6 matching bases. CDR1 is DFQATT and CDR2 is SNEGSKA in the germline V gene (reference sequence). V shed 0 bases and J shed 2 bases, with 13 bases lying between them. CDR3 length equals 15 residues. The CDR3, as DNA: TGCAGTGCTAGAGACACAGGGCAGCCCAACTATGGCTACACCTTC. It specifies CSARDTGQPNYGYTF.

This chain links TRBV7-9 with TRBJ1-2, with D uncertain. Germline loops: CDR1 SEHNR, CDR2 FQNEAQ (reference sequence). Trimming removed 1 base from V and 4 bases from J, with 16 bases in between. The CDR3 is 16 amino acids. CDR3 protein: CASSLGGHPILYGYTF. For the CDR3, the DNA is TGTGCCAGCAGCTTAGGAGGGCACCCGATTCTCTATGGCTACACCTTC.

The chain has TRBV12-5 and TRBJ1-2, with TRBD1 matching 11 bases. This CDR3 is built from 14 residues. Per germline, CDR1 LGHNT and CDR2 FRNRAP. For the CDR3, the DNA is TGTGCCAGCACCCGAGGACAGGGGGCTTATGGCTACACCTTC. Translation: CASTRGQGAYGYTF.

The CDR3 region is CASSLDGLASTDTQYF. CDR3 sequence (DNA): TGCGCCAGCAGCTTGGACGGACTAGCGAGCACAGATACGCAGTATTTT. This chain connects TRBV5-1 to TRBJ2-3; 9 bases are a match to TRBD2. CDR3 length equals 16 residues. V shed 0 bases and J 0 bases; nucleotides not matched to a gene: 2. The germline CDR1 and CDR2 sequences are SGHRS and YFSETQ.

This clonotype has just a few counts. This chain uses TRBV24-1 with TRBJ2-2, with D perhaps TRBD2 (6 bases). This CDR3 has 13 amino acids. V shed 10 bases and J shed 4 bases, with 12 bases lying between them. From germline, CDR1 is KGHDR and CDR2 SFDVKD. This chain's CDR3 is CATRLEVTGELFF. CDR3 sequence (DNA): TGTGCCACAAGACTAGAGGTCACCGGGGAGCTGTTTTTT.

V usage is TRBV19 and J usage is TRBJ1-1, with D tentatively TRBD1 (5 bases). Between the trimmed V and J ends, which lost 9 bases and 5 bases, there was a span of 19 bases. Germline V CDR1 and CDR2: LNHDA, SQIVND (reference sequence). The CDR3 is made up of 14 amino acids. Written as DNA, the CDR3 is TGTGCCAGCATTCGGGGGGGTGGAGAGACTGAAGCTTTCTTT. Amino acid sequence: CASIRGGGETEAFF.

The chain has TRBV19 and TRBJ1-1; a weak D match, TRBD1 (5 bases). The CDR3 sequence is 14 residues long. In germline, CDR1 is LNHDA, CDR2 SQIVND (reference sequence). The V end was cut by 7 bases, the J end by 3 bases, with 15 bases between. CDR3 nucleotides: TGTGCCAGTAATTACCCCGACAGCGACACTGAAGCTTTCTTT. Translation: CASNYPDSDTEAFF.

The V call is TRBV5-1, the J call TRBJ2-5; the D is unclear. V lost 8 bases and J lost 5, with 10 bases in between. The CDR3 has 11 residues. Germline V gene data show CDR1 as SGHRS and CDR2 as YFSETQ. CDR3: CASKTGETQYF. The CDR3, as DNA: TGCGCCAGTAAAACTGGGGAGACCCAGTACTTC. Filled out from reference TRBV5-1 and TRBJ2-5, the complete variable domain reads KAGVTQTPRYLIKTRGQQVTLSCSPISGHRSVSWYQQTPGQGLQFLFEYFSETQRNKGNFPGRFSGRQFSNSRSEMNVSTLELGDSALYLCASKTGETQYFGPGTRLLVL.

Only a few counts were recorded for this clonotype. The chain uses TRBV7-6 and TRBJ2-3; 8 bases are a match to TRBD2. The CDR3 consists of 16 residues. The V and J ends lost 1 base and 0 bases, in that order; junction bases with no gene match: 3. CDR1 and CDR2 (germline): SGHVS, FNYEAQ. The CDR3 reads CASSLESSGSTDTQYF. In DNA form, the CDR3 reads TGTGCCAGCAGCTTAGAGTCTAGCGGGAGCACAGATACGCAGTATTTT.

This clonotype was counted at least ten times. Written as DNA, the CDR3 is TGTGCCAGCAGCCCAGGGTTCTCTGGAAACACCATATATTTT. Residues: CASSPGFSGNTIYF. The V and J genes are TRBV25-1 and TRBJ1-3, with a possible D match to TRBD1 (5 bases). The CDR3 has 14 amino acids. V was pared by 6 bases and J by 0 bases, with 9 bases between. Germline loops: CDR1 MGHDK, CDR2 SYGVNS.

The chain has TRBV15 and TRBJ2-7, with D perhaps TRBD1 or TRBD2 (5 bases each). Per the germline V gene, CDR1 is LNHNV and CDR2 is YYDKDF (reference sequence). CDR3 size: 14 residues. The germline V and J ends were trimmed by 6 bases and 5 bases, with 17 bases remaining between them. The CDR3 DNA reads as TGTGCCACCAGGGGACCCCCAACTGACCACGAGCAGTACTTC. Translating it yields CATRGPPTDHEQYF.

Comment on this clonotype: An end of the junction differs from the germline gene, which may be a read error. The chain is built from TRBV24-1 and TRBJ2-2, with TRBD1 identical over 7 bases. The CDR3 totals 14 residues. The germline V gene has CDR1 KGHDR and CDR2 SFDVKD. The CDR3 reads CASSETGITGELFF. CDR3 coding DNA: TGTGCCAGCAGTGAGACAGGGATCACGGGGGAGCTGTTTTTT.

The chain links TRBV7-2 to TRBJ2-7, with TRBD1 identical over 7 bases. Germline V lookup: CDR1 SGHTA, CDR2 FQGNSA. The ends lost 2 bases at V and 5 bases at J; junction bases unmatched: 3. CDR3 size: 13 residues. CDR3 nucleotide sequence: TGTGCCAGCAGCTTAAGGGGGCTCCACGAGCAGTACTTC. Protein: CASSLRGLHEQYF. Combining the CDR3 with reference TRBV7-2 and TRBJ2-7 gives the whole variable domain GAGVSQSPSNKVTEKGKDVELRCDPISGHTALYWYRQSLGQGLEFLIYFQGNSAPDKSGLPSDRFSAERTGGSVSTLTIQRTQQEDSAVYLCASSLRGLHEQYFGPGTRLTVT.

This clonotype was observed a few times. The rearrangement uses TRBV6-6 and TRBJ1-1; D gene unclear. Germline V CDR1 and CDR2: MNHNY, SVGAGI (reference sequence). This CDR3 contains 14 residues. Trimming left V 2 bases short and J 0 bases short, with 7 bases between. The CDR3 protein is CASSYRAVNTEAFF. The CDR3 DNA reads TGTGCCAGCAGTTACAGGGCGGTGAACACTGAAGCTTTCTTT.

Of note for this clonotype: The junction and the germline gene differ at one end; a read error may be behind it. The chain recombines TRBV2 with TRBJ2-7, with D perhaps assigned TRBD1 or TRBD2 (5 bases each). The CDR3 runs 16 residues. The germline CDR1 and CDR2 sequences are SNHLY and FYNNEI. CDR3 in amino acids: CASSFLGHLNTGELYF. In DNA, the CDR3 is TGTGCCAGCAGCTTTTTGGGGCACCTAAACACCGGGGAGCTGTACTTC.

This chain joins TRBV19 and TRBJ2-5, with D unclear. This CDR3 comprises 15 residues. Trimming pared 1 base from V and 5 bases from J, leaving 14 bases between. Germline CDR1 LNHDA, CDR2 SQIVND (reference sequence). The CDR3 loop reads CASSIGAPARETQYF. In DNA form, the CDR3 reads TGTGCCAGTAGTATAGGAGCCCCGGCGCGGGAGACCCAGTACTTC.

CDR3 bases: TGTGCCACCAGCCTAGGACAGGTCTCTGGGGCCAACGTCCTGACTTTC. Translating it yields CATSLGQVSGANVLTF. This chain joins TRBV15 and TRBJ2-6; TRBD1 matches 7 bases. J was trimmed by 0 bases and V by 5 bases; bases with no gene match: 4. Germline values: CDR1 LNHNV, CDR2 YYDKDF (reference sequence). This CDR3 contains 16 residues.

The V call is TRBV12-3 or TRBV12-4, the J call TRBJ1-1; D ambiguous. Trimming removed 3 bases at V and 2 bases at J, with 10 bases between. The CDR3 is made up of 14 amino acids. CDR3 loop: CASSLEHINTEAFF. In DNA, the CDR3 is TGTGCCAGCAGTTTGGAACACATCAACACTGAAGCTTTCTTT.

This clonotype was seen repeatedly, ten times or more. CDR3 protein: CASSLTGLPGNTIYF. The DNA of the CDR3 is TGTGCCAGCAGCCTGACAGGGCTGCCTGGAAACACCATATATTTT. The J gene is TRBJ1-3, the V gene TRBV7-2; 7 bases match TRBD1. Germline assignment: CDR1 SGHTA and CDR2 FQGNSA. This CDR3 spans 15 amino acids. After removal of 5 bases from V and 2 bases from J, the junction contained 6 bases not matched to a gene.

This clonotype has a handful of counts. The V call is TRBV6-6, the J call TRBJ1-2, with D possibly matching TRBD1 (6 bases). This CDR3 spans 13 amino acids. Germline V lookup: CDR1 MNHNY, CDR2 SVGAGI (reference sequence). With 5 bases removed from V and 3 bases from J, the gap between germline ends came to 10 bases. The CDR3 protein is CASSTGSDYGYTF. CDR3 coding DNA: TGTGCCAGCAGTACAGGGTCGGACTATGGCTACACCTTC.

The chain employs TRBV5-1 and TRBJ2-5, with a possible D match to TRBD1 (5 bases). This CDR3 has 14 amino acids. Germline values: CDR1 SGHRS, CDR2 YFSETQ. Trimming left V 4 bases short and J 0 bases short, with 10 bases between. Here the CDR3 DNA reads TGCGCCAGCAGCATGACAGAATACCAAGAGACCCAGTACTTC. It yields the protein CASSMTEYQETQYF.

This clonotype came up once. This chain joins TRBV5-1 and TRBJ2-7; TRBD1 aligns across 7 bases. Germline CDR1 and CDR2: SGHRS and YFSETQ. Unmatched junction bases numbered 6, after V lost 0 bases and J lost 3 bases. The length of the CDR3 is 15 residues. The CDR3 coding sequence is TGCGCCAGCAGCTTGGGACAGGGAAACAACTACGAGCAGTACTTC. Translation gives CASSLGQGNNYEQYF.